The T cell receptor beta chain described here comes from a study of CD8 T cells in Susac syndrome. With random hexamers, 0.5 to 1 ug RNA was reverse transcribed. With immunoSEQ multiplex PCR, TCR beta CDR3 was amplified across 54 Vbeta and 13 Jbeta. MiXCR, applied by TCRdb to the immunoSEQ multiplex PCR reads, yields one record per CDR3 protein. The table has 200,000 to 250,000 distinct CDR3 sequences, approximately 92% seen once. Sequencing of TCR beta was performed on blood CD8+ and CD4+ T cells. Through negative isolation, CD4+ and CD8+ T cells were obtained, while TEMRA cells were enriched using FACS. Germline values: CDR1 MGHRA, CDR2 YSYEKL. V lost 3 bases and J lost 10; bases outside the gene matches: 8. The CDR3 length is 15 residues. For this clonotype: Its target is unknown.

Regarding the study as a whole: The study recognized that the number of individuals in its TCR sequencing and HLA analysis was relatively small.

This sequence originates from a human donor with multiple sclerosis. The V and J genes are TRBV4-1 and TRBJ2-6; 8 bases match TRBD1. Sequencing was done on a sample of CD4+ T cells from PBMCs. The CDR3 region is CASSHIRGRGNVLTF. DNA for the CDR3: TGCGCCAGCAGCCATATCAGGGGGCGCGGGAACGTCCTGACTTTC.